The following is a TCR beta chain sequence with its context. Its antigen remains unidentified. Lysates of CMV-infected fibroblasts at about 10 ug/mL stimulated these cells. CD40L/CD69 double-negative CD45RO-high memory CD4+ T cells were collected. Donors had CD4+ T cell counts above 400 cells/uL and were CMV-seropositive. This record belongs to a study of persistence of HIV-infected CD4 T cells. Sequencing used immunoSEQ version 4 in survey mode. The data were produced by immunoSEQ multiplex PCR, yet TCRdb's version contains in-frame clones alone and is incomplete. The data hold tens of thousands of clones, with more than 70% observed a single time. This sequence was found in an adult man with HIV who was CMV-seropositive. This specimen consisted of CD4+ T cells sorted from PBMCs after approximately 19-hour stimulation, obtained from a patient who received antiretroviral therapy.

In DNA form, the CDR3 reads TGTGCCAGCAGTGACCGGGATGGGGTAAACATTCAGTACTTC. It yields the protein CASSDRDGVNIQYF. The J gene is TRBJ2-4, the V gene TRBV2; maybe TRBD2 (5 bases). This CDR3 comprises 14 residues. The V end lost 3 bases, the J end lost 6 bases, and 12 bases lay between the germline ends. Germline V CDR1 and CDR2: SNHLY, FYNNEI. Full variable domain (outside the CDR3, taken from reference TRBV2 and TRBJ2-4): EPEVTQTPSHQVTQMGQEVILRCVPISNHLYFYWYRQILGQKVEFLVSFYNNEISEKSEIFDDQFSVERPDGSNFTLKIRSTKLEDSAMYFCASSDRDGVNIQYFGAGTRLSVL.